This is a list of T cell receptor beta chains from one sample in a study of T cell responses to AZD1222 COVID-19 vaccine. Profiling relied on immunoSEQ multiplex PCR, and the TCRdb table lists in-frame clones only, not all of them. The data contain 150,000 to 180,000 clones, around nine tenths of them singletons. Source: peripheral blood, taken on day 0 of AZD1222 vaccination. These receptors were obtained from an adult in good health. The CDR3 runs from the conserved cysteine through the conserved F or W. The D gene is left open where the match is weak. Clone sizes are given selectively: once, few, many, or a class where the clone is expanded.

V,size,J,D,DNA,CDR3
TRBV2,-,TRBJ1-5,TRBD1,TGTGCCAGCAGTCCGTCAGGGGGAGGTCAGCCCCAGCATTTT,CASSPSGGGQPQHF
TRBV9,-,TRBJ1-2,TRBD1,TGTGCCAGCAGCGTAGGGCAGGGGGACCACTATGGCTACACCTTC,CASSVGQGDHYGYTF
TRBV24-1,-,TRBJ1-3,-,TGTGCCACCAGTGATTCAGGCACGAGCTCTGGAAACACCATATATTTT,CATSDSGTSSGNTIYF
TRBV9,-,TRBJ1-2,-,TGTGCCAGCAGCCCCCCACAGGGCCGCTATGGCTACACCTTC,CASSPPQGRYGYTF
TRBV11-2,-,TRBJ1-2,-,TGTGCCAGCAGCTTACTTAGGGGGTGGGCCTATGGCTACACCTTC,CASSLLRGWAYGYTF
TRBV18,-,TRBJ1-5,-,TGTGCCAGCTCACAAGCAGGGCTTCCTCAGCCCCAGCATTTT,CASSQAGLPQPQHF
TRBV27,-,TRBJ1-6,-,TGTGCCAGCAGCCGCCTGGCCCGAGAAGGTAATTCACCCCTCCACTTT,CASSRLAREGNSPLHF
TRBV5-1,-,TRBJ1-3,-,TGCGCCAGCAGCTCGGACCCGGGAAACACCATATATTTT,CASSSDPGNTIYF
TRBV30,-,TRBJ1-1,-,TGTGCCTGGAGATCGACAGGCACAGAAGCTTTCTTT,CAWRSTGTEAFF
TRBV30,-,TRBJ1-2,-,TGTGCCTGGAGTCCGGGCAGGGACAATGGCTACACCTTC,CAWSPGRDNGYTF
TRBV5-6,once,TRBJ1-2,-,TGTGCCAGCAGCTTTCCTACAGCTAACTATGGCTACACCTTC,CASSFPTANYGYTF
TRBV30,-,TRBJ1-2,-,TGTGCCTGGAGTTCTTTGGGAGCTAACTATGGCTACACCTTC,CAWSSLGANYGYTF
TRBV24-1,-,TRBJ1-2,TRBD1,TGTGCCACCAGGCAGGGGGCAGGGGGCAACTATGGCTACACCTTC,CATRQGAGGNYGYTF
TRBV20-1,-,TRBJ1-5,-,TGCAGTGCTAGAGATCAAAAGCCCCAGCATTTT,CSARDQKPQHF
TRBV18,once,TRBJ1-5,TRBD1,TGTGCCAGCTCATTCCGGACAGGGGGCGATCAGCCCCAGCATTTT,CASSFRTGGDQPQHF
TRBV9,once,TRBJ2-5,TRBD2,TGTGCCAGCAGCCGGACTAGCGAGACCCAGTACTTC,CASSRTSETQYF
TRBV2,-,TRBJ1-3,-,TGTGCCAGCAGTGACGTCCGCAGGAGCTCTGGAAACACCATATATTTT,CASSDVRRSSGNTIYF
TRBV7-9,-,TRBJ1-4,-,TGTGCCAGCAGCTTATACGGGGGACCGCAAAATGAAAAACTGTTTTTT,CASSLYGGPQNEKLFF
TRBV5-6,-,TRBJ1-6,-,TGTGCCAGCAGCTTTGGGGGATCGCGGAATTCACCCCTCCACTTT,CASSFGGSRNSPLHF
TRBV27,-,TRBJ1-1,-,TGTGCCAGCAGTTTAATTCCGGCGACGAACACTGAAGCTTTCTTT,CASSLIPATNTEAFF
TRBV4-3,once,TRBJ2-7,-,TGCGCCAGCAGCCAAACAGGGTCGGCCTACGAGCAGTACTTC,CASSQTGSAYEQYF
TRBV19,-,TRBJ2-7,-,TGTGCCAGTAGTCCAGGGCAGGGGCCGATCGAGCAGTACTTC,CASSPGQGPIEQYF
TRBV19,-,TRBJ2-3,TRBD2,TGTGCCACCCTCCGAGCGGGAAGCTCCACAGATACGCAGTATTTT,CATLRAGSSTDTQYF
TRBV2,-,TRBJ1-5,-,TGTGCCAGCAGTGAAAACCAGGGTAAAGGTCAGCCCCAGCATTTT,CASSENQGKGQPQHF
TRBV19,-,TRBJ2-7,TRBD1,TGTGCCAGTAGTTCGGACAGGGGAGAAATAAAGCAGTACTTC,CASSSDRGEIKQYF
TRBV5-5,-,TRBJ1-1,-,TGTGCCAGCAGCTTGTTTGACAGTTCGAACACTGAAGCTTTCTTT,CASSLFDSSNTEAFF
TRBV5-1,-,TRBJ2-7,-,TGCGCCAGCAGCCAACAGGGGACTGACTACGAGCAGTACTTC,CASSQQGTDYEQYF
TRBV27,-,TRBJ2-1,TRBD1,TGTGCCAGCAGTTGGGGAACAGGGGGCTACAATGAGCAGTTCTTC,CASSWGTGGYNEQFF
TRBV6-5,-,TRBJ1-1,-,TGTGCCAGCAGTTATAGAATGGACGGCACTGAAGCTTTCTTT,CASSYRMDGTEAFF
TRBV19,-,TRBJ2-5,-,TGTGCCAGTAGTATGAAGAGTAGCGAGACCCAGTACTTC,CASSMKSSETQYF
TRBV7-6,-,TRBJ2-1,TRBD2,TGTGCCAGCAGCCCAGGTGGGCTAGCGGGAGTTAATGAGCAGTTCTTC,CASSPGGLAGVNEQFF
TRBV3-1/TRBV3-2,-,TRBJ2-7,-,TGTGCCAGCAGGCTCGGCGTCTCCTACGAGCAGTACTTC,CASRLGVSYEQYF
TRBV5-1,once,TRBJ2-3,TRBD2,TGCGCCAGCAGCTCGGGACTAACTAGCACAGATACGCAGTATTTT,CASSSGLTSTDTQYF
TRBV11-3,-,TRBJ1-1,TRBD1,TGTGCCAGCAGCTTCGGACAGGCCAGACCTTTCTTT,CASSFGQARPFF
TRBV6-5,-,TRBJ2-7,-,TGTGCCTCGGGGGCCAGGGGGTTACACGAGCAGTACTTC,CASGARGLHEQYF
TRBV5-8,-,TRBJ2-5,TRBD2,TGTGCCAGCAGCTTGGGGACTAGCGGGGTCCAAGAGACCCAGTACTTC,CASSLGTSGVQETQYF
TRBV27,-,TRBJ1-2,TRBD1,TGTGCCAGCAGTTCATGGGACAGGGGACCGCCTAACTATGGCTACACCTTC,CASSSWDRGPPNYGYTF
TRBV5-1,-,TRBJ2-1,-,TGCGCCAGCAGGCTGTATAGCGGAGCAGGAGAGGGTAATGAGCAGTTCTTC,CASRLYSGAGEGNEQFF
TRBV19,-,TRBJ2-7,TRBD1,TGTGCCAGTACCCAGGGGGCGGTCAGTCCTTACGAGCAGTACTTC,CASTQGAVSPYEQYF
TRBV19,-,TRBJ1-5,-,TGTGCCAGTAGTATCGACAGTTTTCAGCCCCAGCATTTT,CASSIDSFQPQHF